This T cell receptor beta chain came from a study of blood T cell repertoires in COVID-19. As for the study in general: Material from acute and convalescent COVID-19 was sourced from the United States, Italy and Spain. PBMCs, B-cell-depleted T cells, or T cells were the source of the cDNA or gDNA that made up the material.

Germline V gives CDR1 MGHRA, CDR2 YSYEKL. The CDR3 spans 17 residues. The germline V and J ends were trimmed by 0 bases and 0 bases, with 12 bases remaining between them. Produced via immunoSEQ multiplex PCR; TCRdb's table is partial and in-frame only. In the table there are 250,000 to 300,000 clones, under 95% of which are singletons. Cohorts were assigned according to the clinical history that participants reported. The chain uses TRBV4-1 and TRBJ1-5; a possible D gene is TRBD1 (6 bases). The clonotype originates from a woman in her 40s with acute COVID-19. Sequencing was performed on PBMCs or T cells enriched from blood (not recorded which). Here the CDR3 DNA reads TGCGCCAGCAGCCAAGATCTACAGGGCCTTAGCAATCAGCCCCAGCATTTT. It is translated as CASSQDLQGLSNQPQHF.